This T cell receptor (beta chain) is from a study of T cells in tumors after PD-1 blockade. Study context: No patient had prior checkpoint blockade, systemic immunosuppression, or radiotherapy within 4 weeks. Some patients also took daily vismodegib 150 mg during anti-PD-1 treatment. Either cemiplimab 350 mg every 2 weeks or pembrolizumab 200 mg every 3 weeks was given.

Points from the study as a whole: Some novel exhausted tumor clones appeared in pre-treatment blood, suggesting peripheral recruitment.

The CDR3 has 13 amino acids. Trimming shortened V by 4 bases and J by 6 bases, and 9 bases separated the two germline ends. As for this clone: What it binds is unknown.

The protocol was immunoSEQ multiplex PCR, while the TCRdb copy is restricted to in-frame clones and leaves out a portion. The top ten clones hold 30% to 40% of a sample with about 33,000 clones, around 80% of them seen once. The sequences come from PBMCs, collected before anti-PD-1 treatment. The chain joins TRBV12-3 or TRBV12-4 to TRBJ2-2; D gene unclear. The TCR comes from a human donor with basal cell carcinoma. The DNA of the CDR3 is TGTGCCAGCAGTTCGGATCAGGCCGGGGAGCTGTTTTTT. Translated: CASSSDQAGELFF.